This T cell receptor (beta chain) is from a study of response to subunit inactivated influenza vaccine. Using its own MiXCR run on the RT-PCR reads, TCRdb lists one record per CDR3 protein. Of about 170,000 distinct CDR3 sequences listed, 12% are singletons. Germline V gives CDR1 SEHNR, CDR2 FQNEAQ (reference sequence). The CDR3 is 12 amino acids. The V and J ends lost 2 bases and 11 bases respectively, with 11 bases between them. The same data also went into a second study, on T cells expressing NK-cell markers. From that report: UMIs accompanied the 5'RACE template switching by which TCR beta cDNA was made. Roughly 1.0-8% of CD8+ T cells in more than 5 donors belonged to dominant NKG2C+ clonotypes.

This chain uses TRBV7-9 with TRBJ2-3; D not resolved. This receptor was obtained from a man over 45 who received an inactivated influenza vaccine. The material was CD8+ T cells sorted from PBMCs, obtained approximately 12 days after vaccination. The DNA of the CDR3 is TGTGCCAGCAGCTTATCTCGAGACCAGCAGTATTTT. This sequence encodes CASSLSRDQQYF.